Listed below are T cell receptor beta chains from one sample, sequenced in a study of blood T cell repertoires in COVID-19. Profiling relied on immunoSEQ multiplex PCR, and the TCRdb table lists in-frame clones only, not all of them. This sample has roughly 250,000 clones, with 75% to 85% found just once. Sequencing was done on a sample of peripheral blood. These receptors all stem from a human donor in a cohort sampled during active COVID-19. CDR3s include the opening cysteine and the closing phenylalanine or tryptophan. The D gene is left open where the match is weak. Only some rows state a clone size, as once, few, many or a class for expanded clones.

D: TRBD1
J: TRBJ1-5
size: .
V: TRBV28
CDR3: CASSQRQGPYQPQHF
DNA: TGTGCCAGCAGTCAACGACAGGGGCCCTATCAGCCCCAGCATTTT

D: TRBD1
J: TRBJ1-5
size: .
V: TRBV28
CDR3: CASTVTQGDQPQHF
DNA: TGTGCCAGCACTGTCACTCAGGGGGATCAGCCCCAGCATTTT

D: .
J: TRBJ1-1
size: .
V: TRBV30
CDR3: CAWSVKGKAFF
DNA: TGTGCCTGGAGTGTGAAGGGGAAAGCTTTCTTT

D: TRBD1
J: TRBJ2-7
size: .
V: TRBV6-8
CDR3: CASSSRQGACSLTEQYF
DNA: TGTGCCAGCAGTTCCCGACAGGGGGCGTGTAGTTTAACCGAGCAGTACTTC

D: .
J: TRBJ1-1
size: .
V: TRBV19
CDR3: CASGFRELGRNTEAFF
DNA: TGTGCCAGTGGATTCCGGGAGCTGGGAAGGAACACTGAAGCTTTCTTT

D: TRBD2
J: TRBJ2-7
size: .
V: TRBV5-1
CDR3: CASSLRSGLAGVSYEQYF
DNA: TGCGCCAGCAGCTTGCGGTCTGGGCTAGCGGGAGTTTCCTACGAGCAGTACTTC

D: TRBD1
J: TRBJ2-3
size: .
V: TRBV5-1
CDR3: CASSFGQAGDTQYF
DNA: TGCGCCAGCAGCTTCGGACAGGCTGGAGATACGCAGTATTTT

D: .
J: TRBJ2-5
size: .
V: TRBV18
CDR3: CASSPGAVRETQYF
DNA: TGTGCCAGCTCACCAGGGGCAGTCCGGGAGACCCAGTACTTC

D: TRBD1
J: TRBJ2-5
size: .
V: TRBV7-8
CDR3: CASSAPGQGLEETQYF
DNA: TGTGCCAGCAGCGCACCGGGACAGGGGTTGGAGGAGACCCAGTACTTC

D: .
J: TRBJ2-2
size: .
V: TRBV5-1
CDR3: CASSLRSTANTGELFF
DNA: TGCGCCAGCAGCTTGCGTTCCACCGCGAACACCGGGGAGCTGTTTTTT

D: TRBD2
J: TRBJ2-5
size: .
V: TRBV19
CDR3: CASSPGTSIKTQYF
DNA: TGTGCCAGTAGTCCTGGGACTAGCATAAAGACCCAGTACTTC

D: .
J: TRBJ2-1
size: .
V: TRBV13
CDR3: CASSTAGVYNEQFF
DNA: TGTGCCAGCAGCACCGCAGGGGTTTACAATGAGCAGTTCTTC

D: TRBD1
J: TRBJ1-5
size: .
V: TRBV30
CDR3: CAWVPKGQGSQPQHF
DNA: TGTGCCTGGGTGCCCAAGGGACAGGGGAGCCAGCCCCAGCATTTT

D: TRBD2
J: TRBJ2-1
size: once
V: TRBV5-1
CDR3: CASSLAFAGEIYYNEQFF
DNA: TGCGCCAGCAGCTTGGCCTTTGCGGGGGAGATATACTACAATGAGCAGTTCTTC

D: .
J: TRBJ2-2
size: .
V: TRBV29-1
CDR3: CSVETGHGAGELFF
DNA: TGCAGCGTTGAGACAGGACATGGTGCCGGGGAGCTGTTTTTT

D: TRBD1
J: TRBJ1-5
size: .
V: TRBV6-5
CDR3: CASRSTGGNQPQHF
DNA: TGTGCCAGCAGGAGTACAGGGGGAAATCAGCCCCAGCATTTT

D: TRBD1
J: TRBJ1-2
size: .
V: TRBV28
CDR3: CASSLTLSRTGLSSYGYTF
DNA: TGTGCCAGCAGTTTGACTTTATCCCGGACAGGGCTCAGTAGCTATGGCTACACCTTC

D: .
J: TRBJ1-1
size: .
V: TRBV10-3
CDR3: CAISEVQENTEAFF
DNA: TGTGCCATCAGTGAAGTGCAGGAGAACACTGAAGCTTTCTTT

D: TRBD1
J: TRBJ2-3
size: .
V: TRBV28
CDR3: CASSIGQGPDTQYF
DNA: TGTGCCAGCAGTATCGGACAGGGCCCAGATACGCAGTATTTT

D: TRBD2
J: TRBJ2-3
size: .
V: TRBV28
CDR3: CASSLSSGSGTDTQYF
DNA: TGTGCCAGCAGTCTTTCTAGCGGGAGCGGCACAGATACGCAGTATTTT

D: TRBD2
J: TRBJ2-3
size: .
V: TRBV9
CDR3: CASSVLAGGPPDTQYF
DNA: TGTGCCAGCAGCGTACTAGCGGGAGGGCCTCCCGATACGCAGTATTTT

D: .
J: TRBJ1-3
size: few
V: TRBV9
CDR3: CASSVEGLTGGNTIYF
DNA: TGTGCCAGCAGCGTAGAGGGACTCACCGGAGGAAACACCATATATTTT

D: TRBD2
J: TRBJ2-6
size: .
V: TRBV28
CDR3: CASSWSLLSGTGSGANVLTF
DNA: TGTGCCAGCAGTTGGAGCCTCTTGAGCGGGACTGGCTCTGGGGCCAACGTCCTGACTTTC

D: .
J: TRBJ1-6
size: .
V: TRBV4-2
CDR3: CASSQGLDRSSPLHF
DNA: TGTGCCAGCAGCCAAGGGCTAGACAGGAGTTCACCCCTCCACTTT

D: TRBD1
J: TRBJ1-6
size: .
V: TRBV28
CDR3: CASRGTGDSPLHF
DNA: TGTGCCAGCAGAGGGACAGGGGATTCACCCCTCCACTTT

D: .
J: TRBJ2-1
size: .
V: TRBV7-2
CDR3: CASTFAGKNEQFF
DNA: TGTGCCAGCACCTTTGCCGGGAAGAATGAGCAGTTCTTC

D: TRBD1
J: TRBJ1-4
size: .
V: TRBV18
CDR3: CASSPRTGKEEKLFF
DNA: TGTGCCAGCTCACCCCGGACAGGGAAGGAAGAAAAACTGTTTTTT

D: TRBD1
J: TRBJ2-1
size: .
V: TRBV10-3
CDR3: CAISAQGAENEQFF
DNA: TGTGCCATCTCGGCGCAGGGGGCGGAGAATGAGCAGTTCTTC

D: .
J: TRBJ1-1
size: .
V: TRBV7-2
CDR3: CASSLGQVNTEAFF
DNA: TGTGCCAGCAGCTTAGGGCAGGTCAACACTGAAGCTTTCTTT

D: .
J: TRBJ1-1
size: .
V: TRBV2
CDR3: CASRGMSQGGTEAFF
DNA: TGTGCCAGCAGGGGAATGTCCCAGGGAGGTACTGAAGCTTTCTTT